The rows below give T cell receptor beta chains drawn from one sample of a study of cytomegalovirus exposure and HLA in healthy donors. Method: immunoSEQ multiplex PCR; TCRdb's copy keeps in-frame clones and lacks some. The sample shows about 140,000 clones, 75% to 85% of them seen only once. The sequenced material came from PBMCs. Every receptor here comes from a woman between 18 and 29 years old in good health and CMV-seropositive. Each CDR3 is given with its conserved first and last residue. The order of the fields is J gene, V gene, clone size, D gene, CDR3 DNA, CDR3 protein. The D gene is left open where the match is weak. Some rows have no size entry. The others give once, few or many, or a class for an expanded clone.

>TRBJ1-5|TRBV6-1|once|.
TGTGCCAGCAGTGAAAAAGCATCTCAGCCCCAGCATTTT
CASSEKASQPQHF
>TRBJ2-7|TRBV30|.|.
TGTGCCTGGAGTGCTTCGCGGGGGCTCGAGCAGTACTTC
CAWSASRGLEQYF
>TRBJ2-7|TRBV6-5|.|.
TGTGCCAGCAGTTATGGGGCACGCTACGAGCAGTACTTC
CASSYGARYEQYF
>TRBJ1-2|TRBV29-1|.|.
TGCAGCGTTGAGGTAGGGCAGGGTGACTATGGCTACACCTTC
CSVEVGQGDYGYTF
>TRBJ2-3|TRBV2|.|.
TGTGCCAGCAGTGAAGACAGGGGCACAGATACGCAGTATTTT
CASSEDRGTDTQYF
>TRBJ1-2|TRBV18|.|TRBD1
TGTGCCAGCTCAGTACAGGGGGCGTATGGCTACACCTTC
CASSVQGAYGYTF
>TRBJ1-1|TRBV6-1|few|TRBD1
TGTGCCAGCAAGACGACAGGGGGGAACACTGAAGCTTTCTTT
CASKTTGGNTEAFF
>TRBJ2-1|TRBV11-2|once|TRBD2
TGTGCCAGCAGCTTAGACCTGGGGGGAGCGGGGGGGGACTACAATGAGCAGTTCTTC
CASSLDLGGAGGDYNEQFF
>TRBJ1-1|TRBV30|.|.
TGTGCCTGGACCAGTAGAACAGTCCGACCCCTGGGCACTGAAGCTTTCTTT
CAWTSRTVRPLGTEAFF
>TRBJ2-7|TRBV5-1|.|TRBD2
TGCGCCAGCAGCTTGGGGCGGGGGGGTGCCGCCTACGAGCAGTACTTC
CASSLGRGGAAYEQYF
>TRBJ1-1|TRBV27|once|TRBD1
TGTGCCAGCAGTATGACAGGGGCCACTGAAGCTTTCTTT
CASSMTGATEAFF
>TRBJ2-4|TRBV7-2|.|.
TGTGCCAGCAGCTTAGTCCCCAGGCAGGCTCCCCAAAACATTCAGTACTTC
CASSLVPRQAPQNIQYF
>TRBJ2-5|TRBV6-1|.|.
TGTGCCAGCAGTGAATGGAGGAATGAGCAGTACTTC
CASSEWRNEQYF
>TRBJ1-6|TRBV19|.|.
TGTGCCAGTAGTTTCAACAGGGAATCACCCCTCCACTTT
CASSFNRESPLHF
>TRBJ1-2|TRBV19|.|.
TGTGCCAGTATTCCGGGGGGGGTAGCTAACTATGGCTACACCTTC
CASIPGGVANYGYTF
>TRBJ1-6|TRBV6-5|few|.
TGTGCCAGCATCCAGGACCCGGGCGGGAATTCACCCCTCCACTTT
CASIQDPGGNSPLHF
>TRBJ2-5|TRBV6-5|.|TRBD2
TGTGCCAGCAGCGGGGGGCAAGAGACCCAGTACTTC
CASSGGQETQYF
>TRBJ1-1|TRBV20-1|.|.
TGCAGTGTGGACAGTAACACTGAAGCTTTCTTT
CSVDSNTEAFF
>TRBJ1-4|TRBV5-1|.|TRBD1
TGCGCCAGCAGCTTCGGGACAGGGGTATCAACTAATGAAAAACTGTTTTTT
CASSFGTGVSTNEKLFF
>TRBJ2-3|TRBV11-2|.|.
TGTGCCAGCAGCTTAGGCGGGGGCGCAGATACGCAGTATTTT
CASSLGGGADTQYF
>TRBJ2-4|TRBV2|.|.
TGTGCCAGCGGGCAGGCGGCCAAAAACATTCAGTACTTC
CASGQAAKNIQYF
>TRBJ2-2|TRBV4-3|.|TRBD2
TGCGCCAGCAGCCAAGATCGGACTAGTGCGAACACCGGGGAGCTGTTTTTT
CASSQDRTSANTGELFF
>TRBJ2-7|TRBV7-9|.|TRBD1
TGTGCCAGCAGCCCTCCGCTCCAGGACAGGGGATCTTACGAGCAGTACTTC
CASSPPLQDRGSYEQYF
>TRBJ2-7|TRBV2|.|TRBD1
TGTGCCAGCAGTGGGGGACAGGCGCCACTCTACGAGCAGTACTTC
CASSGGQAPLYEQYF
>TRBJ1-5|TRBV11-2|.|.
TGTGCCAGCAGCCTCGGTAGTCAGCCCCAGCATTTT
CASSLGSQPQHF
>TRBJ1-6|TRBV10-2|.|.
.
CASRVGQGASPLHF
>TRBJ2-1|TRBV7-2|.|.
TGTGCCAGCAGCCGCGATGACAATGAGCAGTTCTTC
CASSRDDNEQFF
>TRBJ2-2|TRBV19|.|.
TGTGCCAGTAGTAAGCCCCCCGGGGAGCTGTTTTTT
CASSKPPGELFF
>TRBJ1-3|TRBV30|.|.
TGTGCCTGGAGTGTACAAGGTGGGCGAAACACCATATATTTT
CAWSVQGGRNTIYF